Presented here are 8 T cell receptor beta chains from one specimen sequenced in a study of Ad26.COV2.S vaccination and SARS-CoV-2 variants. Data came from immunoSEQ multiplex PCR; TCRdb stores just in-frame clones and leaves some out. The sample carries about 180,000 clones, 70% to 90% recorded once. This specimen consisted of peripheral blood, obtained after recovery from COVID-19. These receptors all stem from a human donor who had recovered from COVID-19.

CDR3 DNA: TGTGCCAGCAGCGAGACAGTTTCGAAACTGTTTTTT. This gives the protein CASSETVSKLFF. The rearrangement uses TRBV12-3 or TRBV12-4 and TRBJ1-4; D is perhaps TRBD1 (5 bases). The length of the CDR3 is 12 residues. Trimming shortened V by 6 bases and J by 11 bases, and 13 bases separated the two germline ends.

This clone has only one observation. CDR3 DNA: TGTGCCAGCAGCCCGAGACCCGACAGGGGGGAGACCCAGTACTTC. It encodes CASSPRPDRGETQYF. V is TRBV7-2 and J is TRBJ2-5, with 9 bases aligning to TRBD1. The CDR3 runs 15 residues. Trimming at V came to 5 bases and at J to 5 bases, leaving 9 bases not matched to a gene. Germline V gene sequence: CDR1 SGHTA, CDR2 FQGNSA.

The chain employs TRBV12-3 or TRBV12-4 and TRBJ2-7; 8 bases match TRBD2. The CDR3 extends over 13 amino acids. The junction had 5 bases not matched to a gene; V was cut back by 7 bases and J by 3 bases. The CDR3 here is CASTPSGSYEQYF. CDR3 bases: TGTGCCAGCACTCCCAGCGGGAGCTACGAGCAGTACTTC.

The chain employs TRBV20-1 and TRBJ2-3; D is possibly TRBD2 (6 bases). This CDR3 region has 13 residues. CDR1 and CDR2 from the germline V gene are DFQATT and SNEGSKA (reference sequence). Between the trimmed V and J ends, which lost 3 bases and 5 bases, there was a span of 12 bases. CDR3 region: CSASRGRLDTQYF. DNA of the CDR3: TGCAGTGCTAGTCGAGGGAGGTTAGATACGCAGTATTTT.

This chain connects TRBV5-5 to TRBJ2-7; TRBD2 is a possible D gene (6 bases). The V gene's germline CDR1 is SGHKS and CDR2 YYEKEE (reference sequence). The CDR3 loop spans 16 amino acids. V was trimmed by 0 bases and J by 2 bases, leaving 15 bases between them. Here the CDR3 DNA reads TGTGCCAGCAGCTTGGAGGGGACTCCCGTGGCCTACGAGCAGTACTTC. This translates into CASSLEGTPVAYEQYF.

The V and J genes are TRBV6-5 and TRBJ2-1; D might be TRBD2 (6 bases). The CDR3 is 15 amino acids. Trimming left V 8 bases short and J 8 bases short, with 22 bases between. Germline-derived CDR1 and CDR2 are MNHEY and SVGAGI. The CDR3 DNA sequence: TGTGCCAGCTGCACTAGCCTGGCGATCCTCCATGAGCAGTTCTTC. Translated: CASCTSLAILHEQFF.

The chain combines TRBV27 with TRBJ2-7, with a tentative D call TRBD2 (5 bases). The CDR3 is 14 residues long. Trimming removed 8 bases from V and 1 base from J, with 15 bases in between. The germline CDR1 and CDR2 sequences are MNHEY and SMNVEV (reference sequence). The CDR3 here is CASGPGSSSYEQYF. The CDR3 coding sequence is TGTGCCAGCGGACCGGGATCCTCGTCCTACGAGCAGTACTTC.

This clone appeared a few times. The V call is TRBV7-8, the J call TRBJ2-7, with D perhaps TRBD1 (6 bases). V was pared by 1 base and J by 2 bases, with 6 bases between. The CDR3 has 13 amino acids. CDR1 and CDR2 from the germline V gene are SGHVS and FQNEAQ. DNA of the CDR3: TGTGCCAGCAGCTTAGACAGGGCCTACGAGCAGTACTTC. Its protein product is CASSLDRAYEQYF.